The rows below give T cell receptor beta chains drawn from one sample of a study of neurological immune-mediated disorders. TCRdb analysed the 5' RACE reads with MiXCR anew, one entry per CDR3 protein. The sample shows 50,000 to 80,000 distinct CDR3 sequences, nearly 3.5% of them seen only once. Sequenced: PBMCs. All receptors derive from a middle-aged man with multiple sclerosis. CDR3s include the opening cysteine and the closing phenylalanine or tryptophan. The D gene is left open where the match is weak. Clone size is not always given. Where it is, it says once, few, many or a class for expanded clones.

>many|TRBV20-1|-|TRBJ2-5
CSVAVQETQYF
TGCAGTGTCGCCGTTCAAGAGACCCAGTACTTC
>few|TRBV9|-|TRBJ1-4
CASSVAGAGRNEKLFF
TGTGCCAGCAGCGTAGCTGGAGCAGGGAGAAATGAAAAACTGTTTTTT
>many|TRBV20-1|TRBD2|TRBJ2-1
CSARVLAGTYNEQFF
TGCAGTGCTAGAGTACTAGCGGGGACCTACAATGAGCAGTTCTTC
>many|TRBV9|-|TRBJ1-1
CASSVEGQGSAFF
TGTGCCAGCAGCGTAGAAGGGCAGGGTTCGGCTTTCTTT
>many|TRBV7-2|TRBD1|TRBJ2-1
CASSLQGAHNEQFF
TGTGCCAGCAGCTTACAGGGGGCGCACAATGAGCAGTTCTTC
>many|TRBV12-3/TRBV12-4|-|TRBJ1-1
CASTWAQEAFF
TGTGCCAGCACCTGGGCGCAAGAAGCTTTCTTT
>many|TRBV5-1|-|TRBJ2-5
CASSGLETQYF
TGCGCCAGCAGCGGGCTGGAGACCCAGTACTTC
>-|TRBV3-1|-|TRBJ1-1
CASSNRTNTEAFF
TGTGCCAGCAGCAACAGGACGAACACTGAAGCTTTCTTT
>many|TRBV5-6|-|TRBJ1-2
CASSGGDSYGYTF
TGTGCCAGCAGTGGGGGGGACTCCTATGGCTACACCTTC
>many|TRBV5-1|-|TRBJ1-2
CASSLDRADYGYTF
TGCGCCAGCAGCTTGGACAGGGCGGACTATGGCTACACCTTC